This T cell receptor (beta chain) was recovered during a study of beta chain features in type 1 diabetes. Findings of the study overall: A PCR bias possibly favoring shorter templates would apply equally to patients and controls.

The investigators reverse transcribed all of the isolated RNA, so they sequenced expressed TCRB transcripts. Repertoires were generated with immunoSEQ multiplex PCR, while TCRdb's copy carries only in-frame clones and drops some. The table includes tens of thousands of clones, about 64% detected once. A remark on this clone: Antigen: not known.

Material: Tregs from blood. The sequence was obtained from a woman in her twenties or thirties in good health.

The CDR3 loop reads CAIMVAGAYNEQFF. The CDR3 nucleotides read TGTGCCATCATGGTAGCGGGGGCCTACAATGAGCAGTTCTTC. The rearrangement joins TRBV10-3 to TRBJ2-1; 9 bases map to TRBD2. CDR1 is ENHRY, CDR2 SYGVKD, per germline. The V segment lost 7 bases and the J segment 2 bases; nucleotides outside the gene matches: 3. This CDR3 spans 14 amino acids.